This T cell receptor (beta chain) derives from a study of beta chain features in type 1 diabetes. Study findings and constraints: In the patient group, naive, central memory and Treg TCRB repertoires seemed more alike than in the healthy donor group. Moderate yet significant TCRB CDR3 shortening was seen in Type 1 diabetes patients in all four CD4+ subsets. For patients and controls alike, PCR might favor shorter templates to the same degree.

Expressed TCRB transcripts were sequenced after all isolated RNA was converted to cDNA. Data came from immunoSEQ multiplex PCR; TCRdb stores just in-frame clones and leaves some out. The table records about 710,000 clones, more than 12% of them present only once. CD45RO/CCR7/CD25/CD127/CD95/CD27 staining was used to isolate CD4+ naive, central memory, regulatory and stem cell-like memory cells by sorting. Germline CDR1 reads SGDLS; CDR2 reads YYNGEE. The trim removed 4 bases at V and 4 bases at J, leaving 5 bases unmatched. The length of the CDR3 is 14 residues. This clone was seen only a few times. Its antigen is undetermined.

Source material: naive CD4+ T cells from blood. The sequence came from a man younger than 30 with type 1 diabetes. The gene calls are TRBV9 and TRBJ2-1; 7 bases align to TRBD1. CDR3 sequence reads: CASSPGQRYNEQFF. DNA of the CDR3: TGTGCCAGCAGCCCGGGACAGAGATACAATGAGCAGTTCTTC.